This T cell receptor (beta chain) was recorded in a study of a mutant IDH1 vaccine in newly diagnosed glioma. Study information: Earlier treatment was radiotherapy, temozolomide, or both, with most getting both.

About this clone: Its cognate antigen is unknown.

The assay was immunoSEQ multiplex PCR, and TCRdb's table has in-frame clones only and misses some. Among about 50,000 clones, about 92% were seen once, and the ten largest hold roughly 2.4%. CDR1 is SNHLY and CDR2 is FYNNEI in the germline V gene. V dropped 6 bases and J dropped 6 bases, with 19 bases sitting between them. The CDR3 length is 15 residues. Described time point: week 35, safety follow-up. Each dose delivered 300 ug of mutant IDH1 20-mer peptide subcutaneously with imiquimod. This specimen was PBMCs, taken from a glioma patient whose treatment included an IDH1 peptide vaccine. The genes are TRBV2 and TRBJ2-3, with D perhaps matching TRBD1 or TRBD2 (5 bases each). This clonotype was sampled from a man aged 50 to 59 with glioma. The DNA for the CDR3 is TGTGCCAGCAGCGCCCTAGGGGCCGCGGGCGATACGCAGTATTTT. Its translation: CASSALGAAGDTQYF.